Here is one TCR beta chain with its context. Its binding antigen is unknown. Qualities for individual bases were not recorded, and no much larger clone is one base off. This sample was taken from a study of cytomegalovirus exposure and HLA in healthy donors (dated by TCRdb to between 2016 and 2019). Background for the entire study: An earlier analysis of about 560 of the donors reported 276 Gb of sequence data and 90 million to 120 million unique TCR beta sequences obtained from about 180 million T cells. About 280 gigabases of sequencing data and 70 million to 95 million unique TCR sequences made up an early release that covered 640 HLA-typed donors. Of the approximately 400 genotyped donors, 70% to 90% were placed in the genetic ancestry cluster associated with self-reported Caucasian donors. The study aimed to test whether signatures of past pathogen exposure could be identified by cataloging public T cell receptors. Using immunosequencing, the study profiled T cell repertoires from fewer than 700 subjects and related those repertoires to cytomegalovirus serostatus. Along with the 666-subject first cohort, a separate validation cohort of around 120 different subjects was used. To predict cytomegalovirus infection status, the study combined high-throughput TCR immunosequencing, statistical association of individual TCRs with disease status, and machine learning. In a later analysis, previously published TCR beta repertoires from more than 500 donors were re-analyzed and high-resolution HLA genotyping was added so that TCR occurrence patterns could be studied. Rather than drawing on any new phenotypic data, the later analysis identified candidate immune exposures from TCR beta sequences and the way those sequences occurred across donors. In an earlier analysis of a few hundred of the donors, high-throughput TCR beta sequencing was used to judge whether each TCR beta V gene segment behaved as functional or pseudogenic. Donor age, sex, ethnicity and CMV serostatus were compiled together with the repertoire data. A later genetic analysis used genome-wide SNP genotypes for about 55% of the 666 donors, treating that subset as a discovery cohort. Every repertoire in the discovery cohort had been generated on one and the same sequencing platform. HLA typing covered class I and class II loci at four-digit resolution. The number of donors typed differed by locus, with roughly 620-640 for A, B, C, DRB1 and DQB1, roughly 550 for DQA1, 606 for DPA1, and around 430 for DPB1. Roughly 5 DR-DQ haplotypes were handled as single units for association and clustering, since linkage in the cohort was strong. On average, 235,054 unique TCR beta nucleotide sequences were sequenced per donor among more than 350 genotyped donors of the cohort, with roughly 18% of those sequences being non-productive.

The cohort consisted of some 730 healthy bone marrow donors. All cohort members were sampled while nominally healthy, although unrecorded immune exposures were likely present. The donor tested CMV seropositive and was one of the 289 seropositive cohort members. A peripheral blood sample was provided by each donor, and peripheral blood mononuclear cells were used for TCR beta sequencing. The Qiagen DNeasy Blood Extraction Kit was used to extract genomic DNA from the blood cell samples. Trimming takes 7 bases from V and 4 bases from J, and the germline ends sit 12 bases apart. The CDR3 starts with the cysteine, ends with the phenylalanine, and has 13 residues. The CDR3 DNA has 39 bases and is translated from base 1. The germline V gene specifies SNHLY as CDR1 and FYNNEI as CDR2. The method behind the library was the immunoSEQ multiplex PCR assay. For the multiplex PCR, a mixture combining 60 forward primers for TCR Vbeta segments and 13 reverse primers for TCR Jbeta segments was used. The CDR3 region of rearranged TCR beta genes was amplified from genomic DNA by a multiplex PCR assay. On the Illumina HiSeq System, the amplified TCR beta libraries were sequenced as 87-base-pair reads. The authors' pipeline ran thus. Across the 500 to 750 repertoires, a later analysis counted some 81 million unique TCR beta chains, 9.5 million to 12 million of which were shared by at least two donors. Raw reads were error-corrected and collapsed into unique sequences by a nearest-neighbor algorithm in which closely related sequences were merged to remove PCR and sequencing errors. V, D and J gene segments were assigned by aligning CDR3 sequences to IMGT reference sequences. For a sequence to be retained, a match of at least six nucleotides was required to both a V gene segment and a J gene segment. A rearrangement was called productive if the CDR3 had no stop codons and remained in frame with V and J, and every other rearrangement was called non-productive. Following IMGT convention, CDR3 was defined as the stretch from the second conserved V-encoded cysteine to the conserved J-encoded phenylalanine. The earlier analysis of roughly 590 of the donors excluded sequences that lacked an unambiguous match to a single V gene segment. An earlier analysis of several hundred of the donors classified V segments as functional when productive rearrangements were above 56.7% and as segregating when the standard deviation between donors was above 5%. A statistical classification framework was built to diagnose cytomegalovirus status from the catalog of TCR beta chain sequences. In a later analysis, V and J genes were assigned by comparing TCR nucleotide sequences against IMGT/GENE-DB human TR gene sequences. A later analysis assigned CDR3 sequences and most-parsimonious VDJ recombination scenarios with the TCRdist pipeline. A later analysis defined each TCR beta chain by its CDR3 amino acid sequence plus V-gene family, and excluded reads lacking a unique V-gene family. To address suspected cross-contamination and a sequencing artifact, a later analysis removed a few hundred highly shared, low-generation-probability nucleotide sequences. In a later analysis, a clonal expansion index for each public chain was calculated from normalized within-repertoire ranks of inferred template counts. Generation probabilities in a later analysis came from a VDJ recombination model fitted to out-of-frame rearrangements, and those results were checked against IGoR. A later analysis scored TCR-TCR, TCR-HLA and TCR-CMV co-occurrence with hypergeometric tests, applying a repertoire-size bias correction to TCR pairs. False discovery rates were estimated in a later analysis by permuting HLA or CMV assignments 20 times. A later analysis grouped co-occurring TCRs with DBSCAN, adding TCRdist sequence similarity when clustering within HLA-allele-positive subsets. Co-occurrence clustering excluded repertoires with fewer than 30,000 or more than 120,000 public chains, plus five with anomalous nucleotide sharing. As stored in TCRdb, this immuneACCESS dataset retains in-frame rearrangements with V and J assigned. A fraction of the clones does not appear; measured against another copy, unresolved V genes explain less than half of the discrepancy, and the remainder lacks a known reason. The DNA gave D and trimming, while V, J and clone size come from that table. The sample profile shows about 120,000 clones; around three quarters of them were found once. The top ten constitute around 2.7% of the sample.

General conclusions and limits of the study: Correlated functional status among segregating V segments might reflect linkage disequilibrium, but an unknown experimental factor could not be ruled out. CMV serostatus was the only immune exposure information available for the cohort. The classifier was reported to diagnose cytomegalovirus status with high specificity and sensitivity in both the original and validation cohorts. A further reported finding was that TCR beta sequences accurately predicted the HLA-A and HLA-B alleles for most subjects in the first cohort. Compared with equally common non-associated chains, HLA-associated TCR beta chains in a later analysis were more clonally expanded and had lower generation probabilities. It was suggested by the authors that the approach could potentially be generalized to other disease states and immunological phenotypes. A later analysis reported that several top co-occurrence clusters appeared linked to parvovirus B19, influenza, CMV and Epstein-Barr virus. A later genetic analysis associated a missense DCLRE1C variant with V-gene and J-gene trimming of TCR beta chains, and an independent cohort replicated the association. At a false discovery rate of 0.05, a later analysis linked about 16,000 TCR beta sequences to specific HLA alleles. When HLA alleles, especially DR and DQ, strongly co-occurred, TCR associations were difficult to assign to individual alleles. In an earlier analysis of under 600 of the donors, most TCR beta V segments were observed in productive rearrangements about 87% or about 30% of the time, broadly matching IMGT annotations. Because counts were too low, seventeen rarely observed V segments, including chromosome 9 orphons, were excluded from the earlier analysis of around 590 of the donors. A group of highly shared sequence variants was considered likely to be a technical artifact of the sequencing pipeline. Most TCR sequences were seen in very few donors, while some public TCRs were found in many individuals. Presence/absence analyses assumed roughly uniform sequencing depth across donors, an assumption that may not hold. Only TCR beta chains were sequenced in this cohort, and the absence of alpha or paired-chain data limited detectable features. The study gave a list of some 150 TCR beta chains associated with cytomegalovirus. A later genetic analysis reported fewer N-insertions in productive TCRs among donors in an Asian-associated ancestry cluster than the approximately 700-donor mean. Some IMGT-functional V segments, including TRBV6-2 and TRBV6-3, could not be distinguished by the 87-base-pair reads and were therefore excluded. According to a later analysis, TCR association rates differed among HLA loci, with DRB1 alleles showing the most associated TCRs and HLA-C alleles showing the fewest. Most CMV-associated TCR beta chains appeared to be HLA-restricted in a later analysis, and the HLA associations seemed to be driven largely by CMV exposure. A few of the identified cytomegalovirus-associated TCR beta chains were confirmed in vitro to be specific for cytomegalovirus antigens. Because HLA typing was missing for some donors at each locus, association tests included only the typed subset.

Specimen: PBMCs. The chain links TRBV2 with TRBJ2-3; the D gene is perhaps TRBD2, from 6 matching bases. The sequence was obtained from a woman aged 40 to 50 in good health and CMV-seropositive. The CDR3 here reads CASIRGFADTQYF. The DNA sequence follows: TGTGCCAGCATTCGGGGGTTCGCAGATACGCAGTATTTT. With all but the CDR3 taken from the reference TRBV2 and TRBJ2-3 genes, the full variable domain is: EPEVTQTPSHQVTQMGQEVILRCVPISNHLYFYWYRQILGQKVEFLVSFYNNEISEKSEIFDDQFSVERPDGSNFTLKIRSTKLEDSAMYFCASIRGFADTQYFGPGTRLTVL.